This TCR beta chain was retrieved from a study of blood T cell repertoires in COVID-19. Method: immunoSEQ multiplex PCR; TCRdb's copy keeps in-frame clones and lacks some. The sample holds just over 300,000 clones; 65% to 90% are singletons and the top ten take around 4%. Per the germline V gene, CDR1 is MNHEY and CDR2 is SMNVEV (reference sequence). This CDR3 comprises 17 residues. V lost 5 bases, J lost 6 bases, and 23 bases lay in between. This clone came up once. The sequence was obtained from a man aged 30 to 39 who had recovered from COVID-19. The sample was PBMCs or T cells enriched from blood (not recorded which). The chain combines TRBV27 with TRBJ1-5; D may be TRBD1 (5 bases). CDR3 in amino acids: CASSKLGVGGISQPQHF. The CDR3 DNA sequence: TGTGCCAGCAGTAAATTAGGGGTCGGGGGAATTAGTCAGCCCCAGCATTTT.